This T cell receptor (beta chain) was retrieved from a study of neurological immune-mediated disorders. Many counts were recorded for this clonotype. The CDR3 length is 15 residues. Germline V gene sequence: CDR1 SGHRS, CDR2 YFSETQ. The V and J ends lost 3 bases and 2 bases, in that order; junction bases with no gene match: 4. Whenever a sequencing run was performed, it yielded over 200 million TCR-beta sequences from 15-18 subjects. TCRdb re-analysed the 5' RACE reads in MiXCR, keeping a single row per CDR3 protein. The sample has 20,000 to 25,000 distinct CDR3 sequences, less than 15% seen once. The chain combines TRBV5-1 with TRBJ1-2; 10 nucleotides agree with TRBD1. The sequenced material came from PBMCs. The TCR sequence derives from a woman aged 55 to 70 with HTLV-1-associated myelopathy (HAM/TSP). In DNA, the CDR3 is TGCGCCAGCAGCTCGAGACAGGGGGCAAACTATGGCTACACCTTC. Translated, it gives CASSSRQGANYGYTF.